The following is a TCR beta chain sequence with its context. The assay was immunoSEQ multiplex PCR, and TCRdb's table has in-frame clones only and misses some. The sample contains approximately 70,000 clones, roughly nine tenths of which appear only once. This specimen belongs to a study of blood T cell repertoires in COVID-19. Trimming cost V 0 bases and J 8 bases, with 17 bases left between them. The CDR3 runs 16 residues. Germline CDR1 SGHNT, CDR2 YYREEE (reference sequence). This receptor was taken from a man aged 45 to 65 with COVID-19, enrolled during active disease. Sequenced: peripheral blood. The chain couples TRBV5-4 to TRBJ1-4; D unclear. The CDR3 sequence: CASSLGATLGTEKLFF. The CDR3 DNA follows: TGTGCCAGCAGCTTGGGGGCTACATTAGGAACGGAAAAACTGTTTTTT.